This T cell receptor beta chain was recorded in a study of radiotherapy plus CTLA-4 blockade in lung cancer. Study-level information: Disease control was present in more than 30% of patients, and objective responses in under 20%.

Clones were read by immunoSEQ multiplex PCR, and TCRdb kept only the in-frame ones, dropping some. The sample holds around 85,000 clones; approximately 86% are singletons and the top ten take approximately 2%. With respect to this clone: Its antigen remains unidentified.

Each patient with chemo-refractory metastatic non-small-cell lung cancer was treated with focal radiation plus CTLA-4 blockade using ipilimumab. Broader study findings: Blood-borne expansion of tumor-derived TCR clones followed radiotherapy plus ipilimumab. Response, reportedly, was best predicted by interferon-beta along with early blood T cell clone dynamics.

This TCR came from a human donor with non-small cell lung cancer who had a partial response to radiotherapy plus ipilimumab. Sequencing was performed on peripheral blood, taken from a patient treated with radiotherapy plus ipilimumab.

CDR3: CASSPSGRDTQYF. DNA for the CDR3: TGCGCCAGCAGCCCTAGCGGGAGGGATACGCAGTATTTT. J is TRBJ2-3 and V is TRBV5-1; 11 nucleotides line up with TRBD2. With V trimmed by 4 bases and J by 6 bases, 1 base remained unmatched. Germline V gene sequence: CDR1 SGHRS, CDR2 YFSETQ. The length of the CDR3 is 13 residues.